This is a list of T cell receptor beta chains from one sample in a study of blood T cell repertoires in COVID-19. Repertoires were generated with immunoSEQ multiplex PCR, while TCRdb's copy carries only in-frame clones and drops some. The profile shows tens of thousands of clones, 84% of them singletons. Sequencing was carried out using peripheral blood. The source is a man aged 45-60 years with acute or convalescent COVID-19. CDR3s include the opening cysteine and the closing phenylalanine or tryptophan. D genes are given only for firm matches. Part of the rows lack a size; the others show once, few, many or a class for expanded clones.

size: NA; length: 19; D: NA; J: TRBJ2-7; V: TRBV19; DNA: TGTGCCAGTAGTATAGATCATGGCTTAGACAACTTTCTCATCCACGAGCAGTACTTC; CDR3: CASSIDHGLDNFLIHEQYF
size: NA; length: 16; D: TRBD1; J: TRBJ1-2; V: TRBV5-1; DNA: TGCGCCAGCAGCACAATCCCGGGACAGGGGTCTAATGGCTACACCTTC; CDR3: CASSTIPGQGSNGYTF
size: few; length: 14; D: NA; J: TRBJ2-1; V: TRBV7-2; DNA: TGTGCCAGCAGCTTAGTCCCAATCTACAATGAGCAGTTCTTC; CDR3: CASSLVPIYNEQFF
size: NA; length: 12; D: NA; J: TRBJ2-7; V: TRBV10-3; DNA: TGTGCCATCAGGGGGGCAGCGAGCGAGCAGTACTTC; CDR3: CAIRGAASEQYF
size: NA; length: 12; D: NA; J: TRBJ1-2; V: TRBV28; DNA: TGTGCCAGCAGTTTCATCGGCTATGGCTACACCTTC; CDR3: CASSFIGYGYTF
size: NA; length: 14; D: TRBD1; J: TRBJ2-7; V: TRBV6-5; DNA: TGTGCCAGCAGCCGGGACAGTTACTCCTACGAGCAGTACTTC; CDR3: CASSRDSYSYEQYF
size: NA; length: 13; D: NA; J: TRBJ2-7; V: TRBV10-1; DNA: TGCGCCAGCAGTGGTCCCCCACCGGGCGAGCAGTACTTC; CDR3: CASSGPPPGEQYF
size: NA; length: 15; D: TRBD1; J: TRBJ2-7; V: TRBV6-5; DNA: TGTGCCAGCGCTAGGACAGGGTCTAGCTCCTACGAGCAGTACTTC; CDR3: CASARTGSSSYEQYF
size: NA; length: 12; D: NA; J: TRBJ2-1; V: TRBV9; DNA: TGTGCCAGCAGCGTAGGTTTTATTGAGCAGTTCTTC; CDR3: CASSVGFIEQFF
size: NA; length: 14; D: NA; J: TRBJ2-1; V: TRBV9; DNA: TGTGCCAGCAGCCCCCTAGGTAGTCGCAATGAGCAGTTCTTC; CDR3: CASSPLGSRNEQFF
size: NA; length: 17; D: TRBD2; J: TRBJ2-2; V: TRBV18; DNA: TGTGCCAGCTCACCACGATCTATGCGGGGGGCCACCGGGGAGCTGTTTTTT; CDR3: CASSPRSMRGATGELFF
size: NA; length: 16; D: NA; J: TRBJ1-2; V: TRBV7-2; DNA: TGTGCCAGCAGCTTTACCCCTCGGGGGGCGAGGTTTGGCTACACCTTC; CDR3: CASSFTPRGARFGYTF
size: NA; length: 13; D: NA; J: TRBJ1-5; V: TRBV24-1; DNA: TGTGCCACCAGTGAGCAGGCCAATCAGCCCCAGCATTTT; CDR3: CATSEQANQPQHF
size: NA; length: 13; D: TRBD1; J: TRBJ1-6; V: TRBV19; DNA: TGTGCCAGTAGGGGGACAGGGGTTGTTCCCCTCCACTTT; CDR3: CASRGTGVVPLHF
size: NA; length: 12; D: NA; J: TRBJ2-2; V: TRBV12-5; DNA: TGTGCTAGTGGTTTTGGAGCCGGGGAGCTGTTTTTT; CDR3: CASGFGAGELFF
size: NA; length: 16; D: TRBD2; J: TRBJ2-2; V: TRBV4-3; DNA: TGCGCCAGCAGCCAAGGCCGGGACTACTCTACCGGGGAGCTGTTTTTT; CDR3: CASSQGRDYSTGELFF
size: NA; length: 15; D: NA; J: TRBJ1-6; V: TRBV18; DNA: TGTGCCAGCTCCTTAGGGAGCGGGTTTAATTCACCCCTCCACTTT; CDR3: CASSLGSGFNSPLHF
size: NA; length: 15; D: NA; J: TRBJ2-7; V: TRBV14; DNA: TGTGCCAGCAGCCAATTAAGGGGGGGGCTCGACGAGCAGTACTTC; CDR3: CASSQLRGGLDEQYF
size: NA; length: 15; D: TRBD1; J: TRBJ1-3; V: TRBV5-4; DNA: TGTGCCAGCAGCCTACAGGGGGATCATGGGAACACCATATATTTT; CDR3: CASSLQGDHGNTIYF
size: once; length: 12; D: NA; J: TRBJ2-7; V: TRBV14; DNA: TGTGCCAGCAGCCAACTACCGCTCGAGCAGTACTTC; CDR3: CASSQLPLEQYF
size: NA; length: 16; D: TRBD1; J: TRBJ2-3; V: TRBV6-1; DNA: TGTGCCAGCAGTGACCCACCGGGACAGGGTACAGATACGCAGTATTTT; CDR3: CASSDPPGQGTDTQYF
size: once; length: 19; D: TRBD1; J: TRBJ1-6; V: TRBV23-1; DNA: TGCGCCAGCAGTCACTGTGGTGTTAGACAGGGAGGAGAAGTTTCACCCCTCCACTTT; CDR3: CASSHCGVRQGGEVSPLHF
size: NA; length: 17; D: NA; J: TRBJ2-3; V: TRBV10-3; DNA: TGTGCCATCAGTGAGTCGCGTGTGGGAGAATACACAGATACGCAGTATTTT; CDR3: CAISESRVGEYTDTQYF
size: NA; length: 13; D: TRBD1; J: TRBJ2-3; V: TRBV29-1; DNA: TGCAGCGTTACCGGGACAGGCACAGATACGCAGTATTTT; CDR3: CSVTGTGTDTQYF
size: NA; length: 14; D: NA; J: TRBJ1-3; V: TRBV28; DNA: TGTGCCAGCAGTCCGACAGCGTTACCAAACACCATATATTTT; CDR3: CASSPTALPNTIYF
size: NA; length: 15; D: NA; J: TRBJ1-5; V: TRBV5-8; DNA: TGTGCCAGCAGCTGGGGGGAGACAGGCAATCAGCCCCAGCATTTT; CDR3: CASSWGETGNQPQHF
size: NA; length: 12; D: NA; J: TRBJ1-1; V: TRBV12-3/TRBV12-4; DNA: TGTGCCAGCATTCCGGGGGGGAATGAAGCTTTCTTT; CDR3: CASIPGGNEAFF